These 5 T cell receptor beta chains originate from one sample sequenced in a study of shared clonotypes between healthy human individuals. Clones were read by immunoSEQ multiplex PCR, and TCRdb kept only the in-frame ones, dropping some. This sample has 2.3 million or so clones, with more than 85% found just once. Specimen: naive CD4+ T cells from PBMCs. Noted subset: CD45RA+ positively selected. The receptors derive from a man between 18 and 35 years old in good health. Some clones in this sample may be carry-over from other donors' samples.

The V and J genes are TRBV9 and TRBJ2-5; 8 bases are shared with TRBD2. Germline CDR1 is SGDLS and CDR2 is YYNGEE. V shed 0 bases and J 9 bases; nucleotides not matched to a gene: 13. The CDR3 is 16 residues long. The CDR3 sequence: CASSVESGLARGAQYF. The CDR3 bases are TGTGCCAGCAGCGTAGAATCTGGACTAGCTAGGGGTGCCCAGTACTTC.

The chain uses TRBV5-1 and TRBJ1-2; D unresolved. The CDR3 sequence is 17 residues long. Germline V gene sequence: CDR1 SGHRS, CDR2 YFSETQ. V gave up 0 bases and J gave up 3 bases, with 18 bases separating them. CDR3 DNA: TGCGCCAGCAGCTTGGCACGGGCAGGCGGATTGGACTATGGCTACACCTTC. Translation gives CASSLARAGGLDYGYTF.

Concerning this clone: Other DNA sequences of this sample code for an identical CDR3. CDR3 DNA sequence: TGTGCCAGCTCACCACAGGGGACTAGCGGCTACGAGCAGTACTTC. Translation gives CASSPQGTSGYEQYF. The V and J genes are TRBV18 and TRBJ2-7; 11 positions match TRBD2. This CDR3 is built from 15 residues. Germline V gives CDR1 KGHSH, CDR2 LQKENI. V dropped 1 base and J dropped 3; count of bases not matched to a gene: 2.

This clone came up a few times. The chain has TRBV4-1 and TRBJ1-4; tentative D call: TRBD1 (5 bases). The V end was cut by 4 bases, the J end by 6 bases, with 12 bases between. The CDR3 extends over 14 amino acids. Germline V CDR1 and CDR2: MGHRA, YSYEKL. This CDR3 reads CASSPPRRDEKLFF. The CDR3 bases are TGCGCCAGCAGCCCCCCGCGCAGGGATGAAAAACTGTTTTTT.

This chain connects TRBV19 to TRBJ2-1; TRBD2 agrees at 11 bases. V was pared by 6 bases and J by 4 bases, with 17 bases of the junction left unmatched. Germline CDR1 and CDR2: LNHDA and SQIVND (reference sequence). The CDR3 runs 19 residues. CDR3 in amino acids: CASRSPGTSGRGRYNEQFF. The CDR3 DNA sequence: TGTGCCAGTAGATCCCCTGGGACTAGCGGCCGGGGAAGGTACAATGAGCAGTTCTTC.